These 18 T cell receptor beta chains came from one sample sequenced in a study of blood T cell repertoires in COVID-19. The repertoire was sequenced with immunoSEQ multiplex PCR; TCRdb's copy has only in-frame clones and lacks some. Among about 95,000 clones listed, roughly 90% were seen once. The sample taken for sequencing was peripheral blood. These receptors were taken from a man between 50 and 59 years old with COVID-19, enrolled during active disease.

The chain uses TRBV5-6 and TRBJ1-3, with D possibly being TRBD1 (5 bases). The V end lost 0 bases, the J end lost 1 base, and 8 bases lay between the germline ends. This CDR3 is 15 amino acids long. CDR1 SGHDT and CDR2 YYEEEE come from the germline V gene. CDR3 DNA sequence: TGTGCCAGCAGCTTGGAACGGGGGTCTGGAAACACCATATATTTT. Protein: CASSLERGSGNTIYF. Full variable domain (outside the CDR3, taken from reference TRBV5-6 and TRBJ1-3): DAGVTQSPTHLIKTRGQQVTLRCSPKSGHDTVSWYQQALGQGPQFIFQYYEEEERQRGNFPDRFSGHQFPNYSSELNVNALLLGDSALYLCASSLERGSGNTIYFGEGSWLTVV.

This clone was picked up a small number of times. The rearrangement joins TRBV18 to TRBJ2-2; 11 nucleotides agree with TRBD2. Germline-derived CDR1 and CDR2 are KGHSH and LQKENI. The CDR3 contains 19 residues. Trimming at V came to 3 bases and at J to 2 bases, leaving 11 bases not matched to a gene. Here the CDR3 DNA reads TGTGCCAGCTCACCTATCTCCCTAGCGGGGGGTCGAAACACCGGGGAGCTGTTTTTT. Translation gives CASSPISLAGGRNTGELFF. The entire variable domain, with the rest obtained from reference TRBV18 and TRBJ2-2, is as follows: NAGVMQNPRHLVRRRGQEARLRCSPMKGHSHVYWYRQLPEEGLKFMVYLQKENIIDESGMPKERFSAEFPKEGPSILRIQQVVRGDSAAYFCASSPISLAGGRNTGELFFGEGSRLTVL.

The chain has TRBV12-3 or TRBV12-4 and TRBJ1-1; D possibly corresponds to TRBD1 (6 bases). This CDR3 is 13 amino acids long. V was clipped by 5 bases and J by 8 bases, with 15 bases between them. The CDR3 coding sequence is TGTGCCAGCAGTCGCCGGGACATCCTAGAAGCTTTCTTT. Translated, it gives CASSRRDILEAFF.

The chain links TRBV5-6 to TRBJ1-1; D unclear. From germline, CDR1 is SGHDT and CDR2 YYEEEE. V dropped 0 bases and J dropped 1 base, with 13 bases sitting between them. The CDR3 is 16 amino acids. The CDR3, as DNA: TGTGCCAGCAGCTTGGCCCCCCTATCGGGGAACACTGAAGCTTTCTTT. Translation gives CASSLAPLSGNTEAFF. Combining the CDR3 with reference TRBV5-6 and TRBJ1-1 gives the whole variable domain DAGVTQSPTHLIKTRGQQVTLRCSPKSGHDTVSWYQQALGQGPQFIFQYYEEEERQRGNFPDRFSGHQFPNYSSELNVNALLLGDSALYLCASSLAPLSGNTEAFFGQGTRLTVV.

This chain uses TRBV5-6 with TRBJ2-3; 9 bases are a match to TRBD2. The CDR3 consists of 17 residues. Germline lookup yields CDR1 SGHDT and CDR2 YYEEEE. The ends lost 0 bases at V and 4 bases at J; junction bases unmatched: 9. Here the CDR3 DNA reads TGTGCCAGCAGCTTGGGTGGCGGGGGGGCCTTCGCAGATACGCAGTATTTT. This gives the protein CASSLGGGGAFADTQYF.

V and J are TRBV7-2 and TRBJ1-5; D is uncertain. The germline V gene has CDR1 SGHTA and CDR2 FQGNSA. The CDR3 totals 15 residues. V was cut by 0 bases and J by 4 bases, with 10 bases left in between. CDR3 coding DNA: TGTGCCAGCAGCTTAGCGACGGGGATGAATCAGCCCCAGCATTTT. Protein sequence: CASSLATGMNQPQHF.

This rearrangement joins TRBV2 to TRBJ1-1, with a tentative D call TRBD1 (6 bases). Trimming cost V 6 bases and J 3 bases, with 14 bases left between them. Per the germline V gene, CDR1 is SNHLY and CDR2 is FYNNEI. There are 14 residues in the CDR3. CDR3 in amino acids: CASSQQGRDTEAFF. Here the CDR3 DNA reads TGTGCCAGCAGCCAACAGGGTAGGGACACTGAAGCTTTCTTT.

This chain links TRBV28 with TRBJ2-1, with 8 bases that match TRBD2. The CDR3 is made up of 15 amino acids. Germline V lookup: CDR1 MDHEN, CDR2 SYDVKM. Trimming at V came to 1 base and at J to 5 bases, leaving 4 bases not matched to a gene. For the CDR3, the DNA is TGTGCCAGCAGTTTATCCGGGACTAGAGACAATGAGCAGTTCTTC. It specifies CASSLSGTRDNEQFF.

The CDR3 region has the DNA TGTGCCAGCAGCTTTGTGGGCAGGCCAAACACCGGGGAGCTGTTTTTT. Translating gives CASSFVGRPNTGELFF. The chain couples TRBV5-6 to TRBJ2-2, with D uncertain. Germline values: CDR1 SGHDT, CDR2 YYEEEE. Trimming cost V 2 bases and J 2 bases, with 13 bases left between them. This CDR3 comprises 16 residues.

V and J are TRBV30 and TRBJ1-2; 8 bases fit TRBD1. Trimming cost V 7 bases and J 8 bases; bases outside gene matches: 9. This CDR3 is 12 amino acids long. The germline V gene encodes CDR1 GTSNPN and CDR2 SVGIG (reference sequence). The CDR3 region is CASAQGAWGYTF. The DNA for the CDR3 is TGTGCCTCAGCTCAGGGGGCCTGGGGCTACACCTTC.

The V and J genes are TRBV6-1 and TRBJ2-5; D not certain. Germline CDR1 and CDR2: MNHNS and SASEGT. V lost 4 bases and J lost 10, with 13 bases in between. The CDR3 runs to 12 residues. This CDR3 is CASSGAFIYQYF. The CDR3 DNA reads TGTGCCAGCAGTGGAGCCTTCATCTACCAGTACTTC.

J is TRBJ1-6 and V is TRBV30; D is possibly TRBD1 (6 bases). Germline CDR1 reads GTSNPN; CDR2 reads SVGIG (reference sequence). The length of the CDR3 is 15 residues. Trimming left V 1 base short and J 7 bases short, with 14 bases between. The CDR3, as DNA: TGTGCCTGGAGTGCCGCACAGGGTTACAATTCACCCCTCCACTTT. It specifies CAWSAAQGYNSPLHF.

The chain joins TRBV27 to TRBJ2-7; a weak D match, TRBD1 (8 bases). V was pared by 7 bases and J by 2 bases, with 18 bases between. CDR3 length: 15 residues. Germline CDR1 MNHEY, CDR2 SMNVEV (reference sequence). CDR3 coding DNA: TGTGCCAGCACACTAAGGGAGGGACAGGCCTACGAGCAGTACTTC. Translated: CASTLREGQAYEQYF.

This clone was seen only a few times. The V and J genes are TRBV19 and TRBJ2-1, with TRBD2 identical over 10 bases. The CDR3 contains 15 residues. Looked up from germline, CDR1 is LNHDA and CDR2 is SQIVND (reference sequence). V lost 4 bases, J lost 6 bases, and 6 bases stayed unmatched. The CDR3 region has the DNA TGTGCCAGTAGTACCTTTAGCGGGGGGCTCAATGAGCAGTTCTTC. Protein sequence: CASSTFSGGLNEQFF.

This chain connects TRBV7-3 to TRBJ2-7; 8 nucleotides align to TRBD1. CDR1 and CDR2 (germline): SGHTA, FQGTGA. With V trimmed by 4 bases and J by 4 bases, 9 bases remained unmatched. This CDR3 region has 15 residues. CDR3 in DNA: TGTGCCAGCAGCTCCGACAGGGGCTATCGGTACGAGCAGTACTTC. Protein: CASSSDRGYRYEQYF.

This clone was counted between two and nine times. The rearrangement joins TRBV14 to TRBJ2-2; possibly TRBD1 for D (5 bases). Trimming cost V 2 bases and J 0 bases, with 7 bases left between them. This CDR3 contains 15 residues. Germline loops: CDR1 SGHDN, CDR2 FVKESK. CDR3 DNA: TGTGCCAGCAGCCAAACGACAGCGAACACCGGGGAGCTGTTTTTT. Protein: CASSQTTANTGELFF.

V usage is TRBV2 and J usage is TRBJ1-4, with a weak D call TRBD1 (6 bases). This CDR3 contains 16 residues. Per germline, CDR1 SNHLY and CDR2 FYNNEI. V was clipped by 7 bases and J by 5 bases, with 20 bases between them. The CDR3 here is CASTRGPGQENEKLFF. In DNA form, the CDR3 reads TGTGCCAGCACCCGAGGCCCGGGACAAGAAAATGAAAAACTGTTTTTT.

The table lists this clone with a count of one. The chain employs TRBV15 and TRBJ2-5; unclear D gene. The V gene's germline CDR1 is LNHNV and CDR2 YYDKDF (reference sequence). The CDR3 contains 14 residues. V was trimmed by 1 base and J by 2 bases, leaving 8 bases between them. The DNA for the CDR3 is TGTGCCACCAGCAGAGGGAGTCAGCAAGAGACCCAGTACTTC. This encodes CATSRGSQQETQYF.